The present T cell receptor delta chain was sequenced within a study of γδ T cells in repeated Plasmodium falciparum infection. Study findings and constraints: Compared with Australian children, Malian Vdelta2-negative repertoires seemed more clonal, less diverse, less shared. Vdelta2-negative gammadelta repertoires, largely Vdelta1+, seemingly showed infection-driven waves of new clonal selection.

Gammadelta T cells were flow-sorted from PBMC into Vgamma9/Vdelta2+ and Vdelta2-negative populations for bulk analysis. Each sorted gammadelta sample had TRG and TRD chains sequenced. TCRdb repeated clone calling on the multiplex PCR reads with CATT. This table holds around 46,000 delta-chain clones, roughly 2% found once. Germline CDR1 and CDR2: TSWWSYY and QGS. V dropped 8 bases and J dropped 2 bases, with 27 bases sitting between them. The CDR3 is 19 amino acids. There are many counts of this clone. As yet, its antigen is unknown. TCRdb's protein, taken from a much larger clone, differs from this DNA's translation at residue 4, likely owing to a read error; the protein displayed comes from the DNA.

The chain couples TRDV1 to TRDJ2, with D maybe TRDD3 (9 bases). Assignment of the J gene here rests on matching the DNA to germline, because TCRdb gives none. The origin of this receptor is a pool of human donors (malaria-infected and uninfected, not separated). Sequencing was done on a sample of gamma-delta T cells from blood. This chain's CDR3 is CALLPTVGGYLALTAQLFF. The CDR3 nucleotides read TGTGCTCTTCTTCCTACTGTTGGGGGATATTTAGCCTTGACAGCACAACTCTTCTTT.